These 6 T cell receptor beta chains were all obtained from the same sample, sequenced in a study of shared clonotypes between healthy human individuals. Sequenced by immunoSEQ multiplex PCR; TCRdb stores in-frame clones only, minus some. The table lists more than 2 million clones, about 94% of them singletons. CD45RO negativity and positive selection for CCR7 defined naive CD8 cells, a population that excluded terminally differentiated effector memory CD45RA+ cells. Material: naive CD8+ T cells sorted from blood. The receptors come from a man aged 18 to 29 in good health.

Regarding this clone: This CDR3 is also generated by other DNA sequences in the sample. This rearrangement joins TRBV29-1 to TRBJ1-1; 8 bases line up with TRBD1. CDR1 and CDR2 from the germline V gene are SQVTM and ANQGSEA. With 3 bases clipped from V and 1 base from J, the junction kept 1 base outside the gene matches. The CDR3 runs 13 residues. This chain's CDR3 is CSVETGENTEAFF. The CDR3 coding sequence is TGCAGCGTTGAGACAGGGGAGAACACTGAAGCTTTCTTT.

For this clone: This sample also contains other DNA sequences that code for the same CDR3. J is TRBJ1-1 and V is TRBV13; D is unresolved. Germline V CDR1 and CDR2: PRHDT, FYEKMQ (reference sequence). V lost 0 bases, J lost 1 base, and 6 bases lay in between. CDR3 size: 14 residues. CDR3 DNA: TGTGCCAGCAGCTTAGGAGGTCCGAACACTGAAGCTTTCTTT. Translation gives CASSLGGPNTEAFF.

This clone has a handful of counts. The V and J genes are TRBV28 and TRBJ1-5; D remains ambiguous. The CDR3 extends over 14 amino acids. V gave up 1 base and J gave up 6 bases, with 10 bases separating them. Looked up from germline, CDR1 is MDHEN and CDR2 is SYDVKM. In nucleotides, the CDR3 is TGTGCCAGCAGTTTATTGTGGGGTGGTCAGCCCCAGCATTTT. It translates to CASSLLWGGQPQHF.

The chain uses TRBV19 and TRBJ2-4; D may correspond to TRBD1 or TRBD2 (7 bases each). The V end lost 6 bases, the J end lost 4 bases, and 16 bases lay between the germline ends. The germline CDR1 and CDR2 sequences are LNHDA and SQIVND (reference sequence). The CDR3 sequence is 15 residues long. CDR3 sequence reads: CASSTGAGVKNIQYF. CDR3 nucleotides: TGTGCCAGTAGCACAGGGGCGGGAGTAAAAAACATTCAGTACTTC.

The chain uses TRBV7-6 and TRBJ1-2; D not certain. This CDR3 region has 13 residues. The V gene lost 0 bases and the J gene lost 14 bases, with 16 bases spanning the gap. The germline gives CDR1 SGHVS, CDR2 FNYEAQ. As DNA, the CDR3 is TGTGCCAGCAGCTTAGCTGTGGCCTCCCGGCTGACCTTC. It yields the protein CASSLAVASRLTF.

In DNA, the CDR3 is TGTGCCAGCAGCTTGGGAGTAGGGGGGAATGGCGGCTACACCTTC. Amino acid sequence: CASSLGVGGNGGYTF. J is TRBJ1-2 and V is TRBV5-4; possible D gene TRBD1, 6 bases. The CDR3 loop spans 15 amino acids. CDR1 and CDR2 (germline): SGHNT, YYREEE (reference sequence). V lost 0 bases and J 8 bases, leaving 17 bases between the germline ends.